The rows below give T cell receptor beta chains drawn from one sample of a study of T cell repertoires in cytomegalovirus infection. One entry per CDR3 protein results from TCRdb running MiXCR on the reads. The table has roughly 920,000 distinct CDR3 sequences, about 33% seen once. No cognate antigen is known for these TCRs. The material sequenced was cultured CD8+ T cells from PBMCs, taken from culture after CMV antigen stimulation. These receptors all come from a human donor in good health (CMV status not recorded). Some clones in this sample may be carry-over from other donors' samples. CDR3s include the opening cysteine and the closing phenylalanine or tryptophan. The D gene is left open where the match is weak. Size tells how often a clone was seen (once, few, many) or the class of an expanded clone, and some rows leave it out.

v_call: TRBV29-1; cdr3_length: 15; j_call: TRBJ2-2; clone_size: few; d_call: TRBD2; cdr3_aa: CSVGSGGANTGELFF; cdr3_nt: TGCAGCGTCGGTAGCGGGGGGGCGAACACCGGGGAGCTGTTTTTT
v_call: TRBV5-1; cdr3_length: 15; j_call: TRBJ2-5; clone_size: few; d_call: .; cdr3_aa: CASSSRGGTQETQYF; cdr3_nt: TGCGCCAGCAGCTCGCGTGGAGGGACGCAAGAGACCCAGTACTTC
v_call: TRBV7-2; cdr3_length: 15; j_call: TRBJ2-7; clone_size: few; d_call: TRBD1; cdr3_aa: CASSQLGRGIYEQYF; cdr3_nt: TGTGCCAGCAGCCAGCTGGGCAGGGGGATTTACGAGCAGTACTTC
v_call: TRBV6-1; cdr3_length: 18; j_call: TRBJ1-5; clone_size: .; d_call: .; cdr3_aa: CASSRWDLEGNSNQPQHF; cdr3_nt: TGTGCCAGCAGTCGCTGGGACCTCGAGGGGAATAGCAATCAGCCCCAGCATTTT
v_call: TRBV5-6; cdr3_length: 15; j_call: TRBJ1-5; clone_size: .; d_call: .; cdr3_aa: CASSLARARNQPQHF; cdr3_nt: TGTGCCAGCAGCTTGGCTCGGGCCCGCAATCAGCCCCAGCATTTT
v_call: TRBV10-3; cdr3_length: 16; j_call: TRBJ2-5; clone_size: .; d_call: .; cdr3_aa: CAISATGKGLGETQYF; cdr3_nt: TGTGCCATCAGCGCAACAGGGAAGGGGCTTGGGGAGACCCAGTACTTC
v_call: TRBV6-8; cdr3_length: 20; j_call: TRBJ2-5; clone_size: .; d_call: .; cdr3_aa: CASSYSEPEGTRSPGETQYF; cdr3_nt: TGTGCCAGCAGTTACTCAGAACCGGAGGGGACAAGGAGCCCAGGGGAGACCCAGTACTTC
v_call: TRBV7-9; cdr3_length: 20; j_call: TRBJ1-5; clone_size: .; d_call: TRBD1; cdr3_aa: CASSLGEGTGTTYSNQPQHF; cdr3_nt: TGTGCCAGCAGCTTAGGAGAAGGGACAGGGACTACATATAGCAATCAGCCCCAGCATTTT
v_call: TRBV7-9; cdr3_length: 16; j_call: TRBJ1-3; clone_size: few; d_call: TRBD1; cdr3_aa: CASSPGDRISGNTIYF; cdr3_nt: TGTGCCAGCAGCCCCGGGGACAGGATTTCTGGAAACACCATATATTTT
v_call: TRBV10-3; cdr3_length: 14; j_call: TRBJ2-4; clone_size: .; d_call: .; cdr3_aa: CAIRGEESKNIQYF; cdr3_nt: TGTGCCATCAGGGGTGAGGAGTCCAAAAACATTCAGTACTTC
v_call: TRBV2; cdr3_length: 12; j_call: TRBJ1-6; clone_size: .; d_call: TRBD1; cdr3_aa: CAIGQGGHAEYF; cdr3_nt: TGTGCCATCGGACAGGGCGGTCACGCCGAGTACTTT
v_call: TRBV27; cdr3_length: 16; j_call: TRBJ1-1; clone_size: .; d_call: .; cdr3_aa: CASSLRGLSLNTEAFF; cdr3_nt: TGTGCCAGCAGTTTAAGGGGGTTGTCCTTGAACACTGAAGCTTTCTTT
v_call: TRBV6-5; cdr3_length: 16; j_call: TRBJ2-3; clone_size: .; d_call: .; cdr3_aa: CASSYSVGALTDTQYF; cdr3_nt: TGTGCCAGCAGTTACTCGGTAGGGGCGTTAACAGATACGCAGTATTTT
v_call: TRBV25-1; cdr3_length: 11; j_call: TRBJ1-4; clone_size: few; d_call: .; cdr3_aa: CASSETEKLFF; cdr3_nt: TGTGCCAGCAGTGAAACCGAAAAACTGTTTTTT
v_call: TRBV7-9; cdr3_length: 15; j_call: TRBJ1-1; clone_size: many; d_call: .; cdr3_aa: CASSLVGGTNTEAFF; cdr3_nt: TGTGCCAGCAGCTTAGTTGGCGGGACGAACACTGAAGCTTTCTTT
v_call: TRBV7-2; cdr3_length: 15; j_call: TRBJ2-7; clone_size: many; d_call: TRBD2; cdr3_aa: CASSLVLAGYYEQYF; cdr3_nt: TGTGCCAGCAGCTTGGTCCTAGCGGGGTACTACGAGCAGTACTTC
v_call: TRBV7-9; cdr3_length: 12; j_call: TRBJ2-5; clone_size: .; d_call: .; cdr3_aa: CATLNREQTQYF; cdr3_nt: TGTGCCACCCTAAACAGGGAACAGACCCAGTACTTC
v_call: TRBV6-1; cdr3_length: 14; j_call: TRBJ1-1; clone_size: .; d_call: .; cdr3_aa: CASSEHRGNTEAFF; cdr3_nt: TGTGCCAGCAGTGAACACAGAGGGAACACTGAAGCTTTCTTT
v_call: TRBV27; cdr3_length: 14; j_call: TRBJ2-1; clone_size: .; d_call: .; cdr3_aa: CASSWGGQGNEQFF; cdr3_nt: TGTGCCAGCAGTTGGGGGGGGCAGGGGAATGAGCAGTTCTTC
v_call: TRBV27; cdr3_length: 14; j_call: TRBJ2-5; clone_size: .; d_call: .; cdr3_aa: CASNRRGVKETQYF; cdr3_nt: TGTGCCAGCAATCGCAGGGGAGTTAAAGAGACCCAGTACTTC
v_call: TRBV19; cdr3_length: 16; j_call: TRBJ2-6; clone_size: .; d_call: .; cdr3_aa: CASSMDRYSGANVLTF; cdr3_nt: TGTGCCAGTAGTATGGACCGATACTCTGGGGCCAACGTCCTGACTTTC
v_call: TRBV4-1; cdr3_length: 15; j_call: TRBJ2-5; clone_size: .; d_call: .; cdr3_aa: CASSQVQGSRETQYF; cdr3_nt: TGCGCCAGCAGCCAAGTCCAGGGGTCACGAGAGACCCAGTACTTC
v_call: TRBV12-3/TRBV12-4; cdr3_length: 15; j_call: TRBJ2-5; clone_size: .; d_call: .; cdr3_aa: CASSLEGGIQETQYF; cdr3_nt: TGTGCCAGCAGTTTAGAGGGGGGAATTCAAGAGACCCAGTACTTC
v_call: TRBV20-1; cdr3_length: 16; j_call: TRBJ1-1; clone_size: .; d_call: .; cdr3_aa: CSARARVAGAVTEAFF; cdr3_nt: TGCAGTGCTAGAGCACGGGTGGCAGGGGCGGTCACTGAAGCTTTCTTT
v_call: TRBV13; cdr3_length: 13; j_call: TRBJ1-2; clone_size: few; d_call: .; cdr3_aa: CASSSGRSGGYTF; cdr3_nt: TGTGCCAGCAGCTCCGGTCGGTCCGGTGGCTACACCTTC
v_call: TRBV24-1; cdr3_length: 16; j_call: TRBJ2-3; clone_size: few; d_call: .; cdr3_aa: CATSDLQGGETDTQYF; cdr3_nt: TGTGCCACCAGTGATTTGCAGGGGGGAGAGACAGATACGCAGTATTTT
v_call: TRBV25-1; cdr3_length: 15; j_call: TRBJ1-4; clone_size: few; d_call: .; cdr3_aa: CASSDWAGADEKLFF; cdr3_nt: TGTGCCAGCAGTGACTGGGCAGGAGCGGATGAAAAACTGTTTTTT
v_call: TRBV25-1; cdr3_length: 17; j_call: TRBJ2-7; clone_size: .; d_call: .; cdr3_aa: CASSEDSSTTLWFEQYF; cdr3_nt: TGTGCCAGCAGTGAAGATTCCTCGACTACACTTTGGTTCGAGCAGTACTTC
v_call: TRBV27; cdr3_length: 13; j_call: TRBJ1-1; clone_size: .; d_call: .; cdr3_aa: CASSYLSGTKAFF; cdr3_nt: TGTGCCAGCAGTTACCTCTCAGGGACCAAAGCTTTCTTT
v_call: TRBV29-1; cdr3_length: 16; j_call: TRBJ2-1; clone_size: few; d_call: TRBD2; cdr3_aa: CSVEGSGGAASNEQFF; cdr3_nt: TGCAGCGTTGAAGGGAGCGGGGGGGCAGCGTCGAATGAGCAGTTCTTC
v_call: TRBV6-5; cdr3_length: 14; j_call: TRBJ2-2; clone_size: .; d_call: .; cdr3_aa: CASTGPTNTGELFF; cdr3_nt: TGTGCCAGTACGGGACCGACGAACACCGGGGAGCTGTTTTTT
v_call: TRBV12-3/TRBV12-4; cdr3_length: 15; j_call: TRBJ2-1; clone_size: few; d_call: TRBD1; cdr3_aa: CASSPGQGVRNEQFF; cdr3_nt: TGTGCCAGCAGCCCGGGACAGGGGGTTCGGAATGAGCAGTTCTTC
v_call: TRBV2; cdr3_length: 14; j_call: TRBJ2-7; clone_size: .; d_call: .; cdr3_aa: CASSEVKSSYEQYF; cdr3_nt: TGTGCCAGCAGTGAGGTTAAAAGCTCCTACGAGCAGTACTTC
v_call: TRBV7-6; cdr3_length: 15; j_call: TRBJ1-5; clone_size: .; d_call: .; cdr3_aa: CASSRGTPSNQPQHF; cdr3_nt: TGTGCCAGCAGCCGGGGGACACCTAGCAATCAGCCCCAGCATTTT
v_call: TRBV6-2/TRBV6-3; cdr3_length: 16; j_call: TRBJ2-5; clone_size: few; d_call: .; cdr3_aa: CASSYSGGALGETQYF; cdr3_nt: TGTGCCAGCAGTTACTCCGGGGGCGCCTTGGGGGAGACCCAGTACTTC
v_call: TRBV5-8; cdr3_length: 16; j_call: TRBJ2-1; clone_size: .; d_call: TRBD2; cdr3_aa: CASSLGVAGSYNEQFF; cdr3_nt: TGTGCCAGCAGCTTGGGGGTAGCGGGGTCCTACAATGAGCAGTTCTTC
v_call: TRBV5-4; cdr3_length: 12; j_call: TRBJ2-2; clone_size: few; d_call: .; cdr3_aa: CASIDSGGELFF; cdr3_nt: TGTGCCAGCATCGACAGCGGCGGGGAGCTGTTTTTT
v_call: TRBV10-3; cdr3_length: 16; j_call: TRBJ2-3; clone_size: few; d_call: TRBD2; cdr3_aa: CAISEPSGDRPDTQYF; cdr3_nt: TGTGCCATCAGCGAACCTAGCGGGGATCGTCCCGATACGCAGTATTTT
v_call: TRBV27; cdr3_length: 14; j_call: TRBJ2-3; clone_size: many; d_call: .; cdr3_aa: CASSSGSSTDTQYF; cdr3_nt: TGTGCCAGCAGCTCCGGGTCGAGCACAGATACGCAGTATTTT
v_call: TRBV10-1; cdr3_length: 15; j_call: TRBJ2-1; clone_size: .; d_call: .; cdr3_aa: CASSENHRPGNEQFF; cdr3_nt: TGCGCCAGCAGTGAGAACCATAGACCTGGCAATGAGCAGTTCTTC
v_call: TRBV6-1; cdr3_length: 14; j_call: TRBJ1-1; clone_size: .; d_call: .; cdr3_aa: CASSEEGMGTEAFF; cdr3_nt: TGTGCCAGCAGTGAGGAAGGGATGGGGACTGAAGCTTTCTTT
v_call: TRBV27; cdr3_length: 16; j_call: TRBJ1-2; clone_size: .; d_call: .; cdr3_aa: CASSLTELPSFYGYTF; cdr3_nt: TGTGCCAGCAGTTTGACAGAACTACCCTCCTTCTATGGCTACACCTTC